This T cell receptor beta chain was profiled in a study of blood T cell repertoires in COVID-19. Germline V gene data show CDR1 as MNHNS and CDR2 as SASEGT. The junction had 7 bases not matched to a gene; V was cut back by 3 bases and J by 4 bases. The CDR3 has 15 amino acids. The authors' processing: Amplification of reference gene primers was used by the study to estimate nucleated cell counts. Libraries were prepared by immunoSEQ multiplex PCR; TCRdb keeps only in-frame clonotypes and omits some of them. From that table come the V and J calls and clone size; the DNA was used to work out D and trimming. The profile shows almost 200,000 clones, less than 90% of them singletons. This clone was seen just once.

The genes are TRBV6-1 and TRBJ1-1; 8 nucleotides align to TRBD1. The TCR originated in a woman aged 70-85 years with acute or convalescent COVID-19. Sequenced material: peripheral blood. The CDR3, as DNA: TGTGCCAGCAGTGATCAGGCAGGGGGCGGCACTGAAGCTTTCTTT. Protein: CASSDQAGGGTEAFF.